Here is one TCR beta chain with its context. The sample originates from a study of blood T cell repertoires in COVID-19. V lost 3 bases to trimming and J lost 5 bases; unmatched junction nucleotides: 7. The germline V gene has CDR1 SGHVS and CDR2 FQNEAQ. The CDR3 has 15 amino acids. Method: immunoSEQ multiplex PCR; TCRdb's copy keeps in-frame clones and lacks some. The sample contains 250,000 or so clones, 80% to 90% of which appear only once. The specimen was PBMCs or T cells enriched from blood (not recorded which). The source of this sequence is a woman between 40 and 50 years old who had been exposed to COVID-19. V is TRBV7-8 and J is TRBJ2-7; 10 positions agree with TRBD2. In DNA form, the CDR3 reads TGTGCCAGCAGCTTTACAGCGGGGGGGCCCCACGAGCAGTACTTC. This encodes CASSFTAGGPHEQYF. Based on the CDR3 plus reference TRBV7-8 and TRBJ2-7, the full variable domain is GAGVSQSPRYKVAKRGQDVALRCDPISGHVSLFWYQQALGQGPEFLTYFQNEAQLDKSGLPSDRFFAERPEGSVSTLKIQRTQQEDSAVYLCASSFTAGGPHEQYFGPGTRLTVT.